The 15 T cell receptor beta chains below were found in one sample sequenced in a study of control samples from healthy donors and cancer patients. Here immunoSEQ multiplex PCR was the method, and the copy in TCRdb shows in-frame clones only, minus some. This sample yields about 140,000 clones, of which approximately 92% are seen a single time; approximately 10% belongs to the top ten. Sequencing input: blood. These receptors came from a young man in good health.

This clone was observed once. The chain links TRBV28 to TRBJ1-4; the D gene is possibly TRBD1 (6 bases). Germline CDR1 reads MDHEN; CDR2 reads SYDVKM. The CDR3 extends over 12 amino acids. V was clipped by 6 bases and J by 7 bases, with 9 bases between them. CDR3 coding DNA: TGTGCCAGCAGGATACAGGGTGAAAAACTGTTTTTT. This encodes CASRIQGEKLFF.

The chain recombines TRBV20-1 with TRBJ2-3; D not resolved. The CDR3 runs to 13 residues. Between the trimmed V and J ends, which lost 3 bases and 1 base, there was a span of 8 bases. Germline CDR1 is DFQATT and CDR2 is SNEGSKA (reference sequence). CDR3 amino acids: CSASESRTDTQYF. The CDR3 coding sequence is TGCAGTGCTAGTGAGTCCCGCACAGATACGCAGTATTTT.

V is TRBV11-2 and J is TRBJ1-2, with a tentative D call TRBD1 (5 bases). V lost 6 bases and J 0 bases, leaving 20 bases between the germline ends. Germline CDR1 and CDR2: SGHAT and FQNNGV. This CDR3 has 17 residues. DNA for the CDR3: TGTGCCAGCAGAGACGCTAAAGGGGATACTACTAACTATGGCTACACCTTC. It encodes CASRDAKGDTTNYGYTF.

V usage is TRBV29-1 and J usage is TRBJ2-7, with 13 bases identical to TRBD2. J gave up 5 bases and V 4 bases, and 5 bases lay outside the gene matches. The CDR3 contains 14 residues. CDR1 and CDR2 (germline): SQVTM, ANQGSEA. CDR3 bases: TGCAGCGTTGGGACTAGCGGGAGAAGGAACGAGCAGTACTTC. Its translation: CSVGTSGRRNEQYF.

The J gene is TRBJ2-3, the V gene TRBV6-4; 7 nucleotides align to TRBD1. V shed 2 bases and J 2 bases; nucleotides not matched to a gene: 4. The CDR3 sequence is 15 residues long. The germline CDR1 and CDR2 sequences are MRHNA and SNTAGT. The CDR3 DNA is TGTGCCAGCAGTGACGAGGGACAGACCACAGATACGCAGTATTTT. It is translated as CASSDEGQTTDTQYF.

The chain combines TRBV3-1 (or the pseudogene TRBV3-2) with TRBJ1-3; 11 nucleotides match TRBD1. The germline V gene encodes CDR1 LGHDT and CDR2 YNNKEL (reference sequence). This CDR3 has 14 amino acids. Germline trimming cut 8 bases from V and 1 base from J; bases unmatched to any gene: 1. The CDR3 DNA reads TGTGCCAGCGGACAGGGGGCGTCTGGAAACACCATATATTTT. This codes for CASGQGASGNTIYF.

The DNA of the CDR3 is TGTGCCAGCAGCTTGGAACCGGGCTATGGCTACACCTTC. Translating it yields CASSLEPGYGYTF. The rearrangement links TRBV5-5 to TRBJ1-2; no definite D call. The CDR3 has 13 residues. The germline CDR1 and CDR2 sequences are SGHKS and YYEKEE (reference sequence). V was pared by 0 bases and J by 4 bases, with 7 bases between.

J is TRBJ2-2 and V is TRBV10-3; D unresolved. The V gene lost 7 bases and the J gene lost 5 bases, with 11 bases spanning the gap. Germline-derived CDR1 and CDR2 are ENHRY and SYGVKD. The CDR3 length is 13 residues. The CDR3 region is CAITRSITGELFF. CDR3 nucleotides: TGTGCCATCACCCGTTCCATAACCGGGGAGCTGTTTTTT.

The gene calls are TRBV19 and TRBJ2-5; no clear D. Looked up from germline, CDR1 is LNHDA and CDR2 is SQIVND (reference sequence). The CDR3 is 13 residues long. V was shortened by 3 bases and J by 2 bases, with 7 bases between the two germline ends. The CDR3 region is CASSITGQETQYF. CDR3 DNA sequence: TGTGCCAGTAGTATCACCGGACAAGAGACCCAGTACTTC.

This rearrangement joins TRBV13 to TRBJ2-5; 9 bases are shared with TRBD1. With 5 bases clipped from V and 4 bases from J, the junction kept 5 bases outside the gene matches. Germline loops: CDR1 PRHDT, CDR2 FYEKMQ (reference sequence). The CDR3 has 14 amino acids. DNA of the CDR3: TGTGCCAGCAGCCGGACAGGGGCGGGAGAGACCCAGTACTTC. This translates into CASSRTGAGETQYF.

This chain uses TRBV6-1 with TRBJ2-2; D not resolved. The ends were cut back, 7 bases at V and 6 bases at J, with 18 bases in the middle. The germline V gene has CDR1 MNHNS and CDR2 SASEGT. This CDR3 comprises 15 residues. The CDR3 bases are TGTGCCAGCACCAGCGTCGGCCCCCGGGCCGGGGAGCTGTTTTTT. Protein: CASTSVGPRAGELFF.

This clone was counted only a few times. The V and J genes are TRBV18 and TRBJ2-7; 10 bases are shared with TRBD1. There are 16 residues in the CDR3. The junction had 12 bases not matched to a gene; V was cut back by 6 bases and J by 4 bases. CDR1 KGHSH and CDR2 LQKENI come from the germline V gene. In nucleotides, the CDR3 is TGTGCCAGCTCTCCCGGGTCGGGACAGGGGATTTACGAGCAGTACTTC. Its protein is CASSPGSGQGIYEQYF. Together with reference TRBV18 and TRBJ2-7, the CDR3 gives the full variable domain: NAGVMQNPRHLVRRRGQEARLRCSPMKGHSHVYWYRQLPEEGLKFMVYLQKENIIDESGMPKERFSAEFPKEGPSILRIQQVVRGDSAAYFCASSPGSGQGIYEQYFGPGTRLTVT.

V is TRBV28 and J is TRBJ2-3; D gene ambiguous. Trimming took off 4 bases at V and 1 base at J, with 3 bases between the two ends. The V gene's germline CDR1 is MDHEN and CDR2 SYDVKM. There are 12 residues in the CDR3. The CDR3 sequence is CASSSGTDTQYF. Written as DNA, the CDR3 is TGTGCCAGCAGTTCTGGCACAGATACGCAGTATTTT.

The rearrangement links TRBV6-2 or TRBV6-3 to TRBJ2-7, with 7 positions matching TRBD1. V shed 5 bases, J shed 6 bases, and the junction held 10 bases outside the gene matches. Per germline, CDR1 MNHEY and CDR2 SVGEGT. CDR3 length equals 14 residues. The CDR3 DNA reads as TGTGCCAGCAGTCACCAACAGGGGCTGCTCGAGCAGTACTTC. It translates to CASSHQQGLLEQYF.

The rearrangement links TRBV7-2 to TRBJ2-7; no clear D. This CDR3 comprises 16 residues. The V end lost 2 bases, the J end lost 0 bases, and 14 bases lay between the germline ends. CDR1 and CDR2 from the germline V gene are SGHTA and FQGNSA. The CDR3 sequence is CASSLRSGPSSYEQYF. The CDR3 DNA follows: TGTGCCAGCAGCTTACGGTCGGGCCCAAGCTCCTACGAGCAGTACTTC.